The clone carrying this T cell receptor (beta chain) was detected only a few times. What it binds is unknown. The CDR3 is made up of 17 amino acids. Looked up from germline, CDR1 is KGHSY and CDR2 is FQNENV. V was cut by 0 bases and J by 4 bases, with 15 bases left in between. The data were obtained in a study of T cells in Graves' hyperthyroidism and ophthalmopathy. Study-wide points: Ophthalmopathy, which appeared later, was predicted by the model a median roughly 6.6 months before onset.

RNA transcripts provided the source from which TCR beta CDR3 regions were amplified. TCR CDR3 underwent first-round RT-PCR with the HTBI primer set. TCRdb passed the multiplex PCR reads through MiXCR, listing each CDR3 protein once. The data hold 500,000 to 750,000 distinct CDR3 sequences, with approximately 15% observed a single time. The sequence came from a woman between 18 and 29 years old with Graves' ophthalmopathy. Material: blood. The chain recombines TRBV16 with TRBJ2-2, with D perhaps matching TRBD2 (6 bases). In DNA form, the CDR3 reads TGTGCCAGCAGCCAATCCAGTGGGGGGTCCACCACCGGGGAGCTGTTTTTT. Translation gives CASSQSSGGSTTGELFF. The full variable domain, with the rest looked up from reference TRBV16 and TRBJ2-2, is GEEVAQTPKHLVRGEGQKAKLYCAPIKGHSYVFWYQQVLKNEFKFLISFQNENVFDETGMPKERFSAKCLPNSPCSLEIQATKLEDSAVYFCASSQSSGGSTTGELFFGEGSRLTVL.